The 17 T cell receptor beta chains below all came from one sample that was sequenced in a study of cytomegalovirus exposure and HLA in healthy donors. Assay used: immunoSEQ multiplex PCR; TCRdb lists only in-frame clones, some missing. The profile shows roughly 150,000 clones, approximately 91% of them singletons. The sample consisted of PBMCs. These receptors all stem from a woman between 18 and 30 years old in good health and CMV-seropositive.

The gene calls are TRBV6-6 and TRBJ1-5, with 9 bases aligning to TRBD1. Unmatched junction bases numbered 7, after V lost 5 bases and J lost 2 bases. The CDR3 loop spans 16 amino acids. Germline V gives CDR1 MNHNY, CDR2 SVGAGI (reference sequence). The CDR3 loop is CASSDFRQGGNQPQHF. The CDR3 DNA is TGTGCCAGCAGTGACTTCCGACAGGGGGGCAATCAGCCCCAGCATTTT.

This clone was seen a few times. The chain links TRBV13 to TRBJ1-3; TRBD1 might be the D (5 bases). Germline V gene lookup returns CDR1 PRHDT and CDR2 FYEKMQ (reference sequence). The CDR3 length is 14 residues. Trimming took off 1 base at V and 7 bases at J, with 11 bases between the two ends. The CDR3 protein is CASSLALGGNTIYF. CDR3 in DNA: TGTGCCAGCAGCTTAGCTTTGGGGGGTAACACCATATATTTT.

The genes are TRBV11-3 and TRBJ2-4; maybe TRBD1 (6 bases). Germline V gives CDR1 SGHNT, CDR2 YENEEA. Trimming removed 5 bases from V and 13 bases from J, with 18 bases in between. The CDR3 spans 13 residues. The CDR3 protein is CASSLNRDKDQYF. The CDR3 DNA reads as TGTGCCAGCAGCCTCAACCGGGACAAGGACCAGTACTTC.

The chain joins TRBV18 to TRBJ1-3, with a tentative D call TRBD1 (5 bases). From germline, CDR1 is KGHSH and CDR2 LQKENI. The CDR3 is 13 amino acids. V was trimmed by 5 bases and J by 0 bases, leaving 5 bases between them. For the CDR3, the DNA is TGTGCCAGCTCAGACAGCTCTGGAAACACCATATATTTT. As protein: CASSDSSGNTIYF. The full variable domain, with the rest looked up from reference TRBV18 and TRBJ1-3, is NAGVMQNPRHLVRRRGQEARLRCSPMKGHSHVYWYRQLPEEGLKFMVYLQKENIIDESGMPKERFSAEFPKEGPSILRIQQVVRGDSAAYFCASSDSSGNTIYFGEGSWLTVV.

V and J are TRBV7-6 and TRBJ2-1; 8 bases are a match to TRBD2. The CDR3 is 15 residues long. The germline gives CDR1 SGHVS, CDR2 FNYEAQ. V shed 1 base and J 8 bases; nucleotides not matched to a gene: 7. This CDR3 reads CASSLGLAGSDEQFF. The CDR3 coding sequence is TGTGCCAGCAGCTTAGGTCTAGCGGGTTCGGATGAGCAGTTCTTC.

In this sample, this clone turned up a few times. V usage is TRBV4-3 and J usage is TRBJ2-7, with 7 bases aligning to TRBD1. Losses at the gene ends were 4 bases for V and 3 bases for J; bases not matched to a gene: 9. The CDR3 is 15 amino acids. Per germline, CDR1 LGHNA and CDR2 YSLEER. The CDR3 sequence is CASSPYQGEGYEQYF. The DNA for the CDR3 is TGCGCCAGCAGCCCTTACCAGGGGGAAGGCTACGAGCAGTACTTC.

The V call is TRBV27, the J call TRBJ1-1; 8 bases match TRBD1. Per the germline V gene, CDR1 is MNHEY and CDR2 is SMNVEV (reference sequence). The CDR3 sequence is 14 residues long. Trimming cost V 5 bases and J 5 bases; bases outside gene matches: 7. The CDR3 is CASSPRQGLTEAFF. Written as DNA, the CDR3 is TGTGCCAGCAGTCCCCGACAGGGGTTGACTGAAGCTTTCTTT.

The CDR3 region is CASGLVYSEGPANEQFF. The CDR3, as DNA: TGTGCTAGTGGTTTGGTATATTCGGAGGGTCCAGCCAATGAGCAGTTCTTC. The V gene is TRBV12-5, the J gene TRBJ2-1; TRBD2 is a possible D gene (6 bases). Per the germline V gene, CDR1 is LGHNT and CDR2 is FRNRAP. The CDR3 has 17 amino acids. With 0 bases removed from V and 6 bases from J, the gap between germline ends came to 18 bases.

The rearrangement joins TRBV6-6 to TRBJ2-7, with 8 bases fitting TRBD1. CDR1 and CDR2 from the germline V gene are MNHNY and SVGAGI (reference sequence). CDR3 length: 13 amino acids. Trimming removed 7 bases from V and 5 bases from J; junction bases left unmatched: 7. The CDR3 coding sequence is TGTGCCAGCAAATCGACAGGGGACCACGAGCAGTACTTC. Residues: CASKSTGDHEQYF.

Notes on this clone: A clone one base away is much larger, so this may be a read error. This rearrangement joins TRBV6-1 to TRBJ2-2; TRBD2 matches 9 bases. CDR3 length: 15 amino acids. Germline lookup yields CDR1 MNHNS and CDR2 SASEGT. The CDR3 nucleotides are TGTGCCAACAGTGAATTAGCGGGAGCCACCGGGGAGCTGTTTTTT. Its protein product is CANSELAGATGELFF.

Here the CDR3 reads CASSLYGGNEQFF. The CDR3 DNA is TGTGCCAGCAGCTTATATGGGGGGAATGAGCAGTTCTTC. The V call is TRBV11-3, the J call TRBJ2-1, with a weak D call TRBD2 (6 bases). This CDR3 is built from 13 residues. V shed 2 bases and J shed 7 bases, with 9 bases lying between them. CDR1 and CDR2 from the germline V gene are SGHNT and YENEEA.

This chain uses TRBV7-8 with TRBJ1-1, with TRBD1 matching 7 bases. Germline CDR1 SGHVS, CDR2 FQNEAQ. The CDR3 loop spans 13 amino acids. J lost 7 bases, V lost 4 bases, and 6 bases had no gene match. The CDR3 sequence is CASSSRTGREAFF. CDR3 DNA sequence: TGTGCCAGCAGCTCCCGGACAGGACGTGAAGCTTTCTTT.

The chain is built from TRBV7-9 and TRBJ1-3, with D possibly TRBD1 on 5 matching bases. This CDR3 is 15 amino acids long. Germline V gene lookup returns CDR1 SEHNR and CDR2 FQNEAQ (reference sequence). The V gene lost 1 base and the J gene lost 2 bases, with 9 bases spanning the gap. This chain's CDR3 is CASSLGTRAGNTIYF. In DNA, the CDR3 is TGTGCCAGCAGCTTAGGGACCAGGGCTGGAAACACCATATATTTT. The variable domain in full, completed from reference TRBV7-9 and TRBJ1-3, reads DTGVSQNPRHKITKRGQNVTFRCDPISEHNRLYWYRQTLGQGPEFLTYFQNEAQLEKSRLLSDRFSAERPKGSFSTLEIQRTEQGDSAMYLCASSLGTRAGNTIYFGEGSWLTVV.

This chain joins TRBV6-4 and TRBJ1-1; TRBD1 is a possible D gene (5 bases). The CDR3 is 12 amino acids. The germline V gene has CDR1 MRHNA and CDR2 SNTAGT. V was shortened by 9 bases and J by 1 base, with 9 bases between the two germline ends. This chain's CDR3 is CARGTPNTEAFF. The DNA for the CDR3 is TGTGCCAGAGGGACTCCGAACACTGAAGCTTTCTTT.

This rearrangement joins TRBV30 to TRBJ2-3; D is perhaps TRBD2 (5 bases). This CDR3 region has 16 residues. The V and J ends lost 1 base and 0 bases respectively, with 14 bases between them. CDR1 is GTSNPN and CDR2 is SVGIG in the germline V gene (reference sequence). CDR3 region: CAWSGGRQSSTDTQYF. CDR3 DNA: TGTGCCTGGAGTGGCGGGCGCCAAAGCAGCACAGATACGCAGTATTTT.

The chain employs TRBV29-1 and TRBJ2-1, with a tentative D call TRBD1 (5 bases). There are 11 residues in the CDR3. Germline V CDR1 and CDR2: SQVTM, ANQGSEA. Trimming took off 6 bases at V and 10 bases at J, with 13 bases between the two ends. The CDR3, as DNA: TGCAGCGTCAGATCCCGACAGGAGCAGTTCTTC. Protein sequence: CSVRSRQEQFF.

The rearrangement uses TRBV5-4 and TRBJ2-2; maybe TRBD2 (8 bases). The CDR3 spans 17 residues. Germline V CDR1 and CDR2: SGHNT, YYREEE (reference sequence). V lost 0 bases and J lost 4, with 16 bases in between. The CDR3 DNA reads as TGTGCCAGCAGCTTGGAAGGACTAGCAGGGGGCACCGGGGAGCTGTTTTTT. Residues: CASSLEGLAGGTGELFF.